A single sample gave rise to the 11 T cell receptor beta chains below, sequenced in a study of technical replicates of blood from a handful of donors. Using immunoSEQ multiplex PCR, the repertoire was profiled, and TCRdb retains in-frame clones only, with some absent. The sample has roughly 85,000 clones, nearly 95% seen once. The sequenced sample consisted of T cells isolated from PBMCs. The receptors originated from a human donor in good health.

This chain joins TRBV2 and TRBJ1-1; 10 bases align to TRBD1. CDR3 length: 13 residues. V gave up 6 bases and J gave up 4 bases; unmatched junction bases: 2. The germline gives CDR1 SNHLY, CDR2 FYNNEI. CDR3 coding DNA: TGTGCCAGCAGGGGACAGGGGACCACTGAAGCTTTCTTT. The encoded protein is CASRGQGTTEAFF.

The V call is TRBV19, the J call TRBJ1-2; D is unclear. Deletions cut 1 base from V and 0 bases from J, with 12 bases between. The CDR3 spans 16 residues. Germline-derived CDR1 and CDR2 are LNHDA and SQIVND (reference sequence). CDR3 loop: CASSIVARTSNYGYTF. The CDR3 DNA reads as TGTGCCAGTAGTATAGTAGCACGAACTTCTAACTATGGCTACACCTTC.

The chain uses TRBV7-3 and TRBJ2-2; possibly TRBD2 for D (7 bases). The CDR3 has 15 amino acids. V was cut by 5 bases and J by 3 bases, with 13 bases left in between. Germline V gene lookup returns CDR1 SGHTA and CDR2 FQGTGA. The CDR3, as DNA: TGTGCCAGCAGCCCCCGGGGGGCCGACACCGGGGAGCTGTTTTTT. Amino acid sequence: CASSPRGADTGELFF.

The chain has TRBV5-1 and TRBJ2-7; 13 nucleotides align to TRBD2. CDR3 length: 16 amino acids. Losses at the gene ends were 0 bases for V and 7 bases for J; bases not matched to a gene: 7. CDR1 SGHRS and CDR2 YFSETQ come from the germline V gene. CDR3 sequence: CASSLGGLAGVGEQYF. As DNA, the CDR3 is TGCGCCAGCAGCTTGGGAGGACTAGCGGGAGTAGGGGAGCAGTACTTC.

This clone appeared once. Mismatch with germline at one junction end may stem from a read error. V gene TRBV6-1 combines with J gene TRBJ2-7; 8 bases map to TRBD1. The CDR3 has 14 residues. The V gene's germline CDR1 is MNHNS and CDR2 SASEGT. CDR3 nucleotide sequence: TGTGCCAGCTCCGAATCTAATCCTACGGGACAGGTCTCCTTC. It encodes CASSESNPTGQVSF.

The chain uses TRBV7-2 and TRBJ2-7; 12 positions agree with TRBD2. With V trimmed by 3 bases and J by 6 bases, 6 bases remained unmatched. Germline CDR1 reads SGHTA; CDR2 reads FQGNSA. CDR3 length: 15 amino acids. As DNA, the CDR3 is TGTGCCAGCAGCTTCTCTAGCGGGGGGGCCTCCGAGCAGTACTTC. Amino acid sequence: CASSFSSGGASEQYF.

CDR3 sequence reads: CATLQGAGDTEAFF. CDR3 nucleotides: TGTGCCACCTTACAGGGGGCGGGGGACACTGAAGCTTTCTTT. The chain recombines TRBV6-5 with TRBJ1-1; 9 bases map to TRBD1. V gave up 10 bases and J gave up 3 bases; unmatched junction bases: 9. CDR3 length equals 14 residues. Germline V gives CDR1 MNHEY, CDR2 SVGAGI.

This chain links TRBV30 with TRBJ1-2, with TRBD1 matching over 8 bases. The CDR3 covers 15 residues. The germline CDR1 and CDR2 sequences are GTSNPN and SVGIG (reference sequence). The V gene end was trimmed by 5 bases and the J gene end by 1 base; junction bases not matched to a gene: 9. CDR3 sequence reads: CAWARTGPVNYGYTF. The CDR3 nucleotides are TGTGCCTGGGCCCGGACAGGGCCGGTTAACTATGGCTACACCTTC. The full variable domain, in which reference TRBV30 and TRBJ1-2 provide the parts outside the CDR3, is SQTIHQWPATLVQPVGSPLSLECTVEGTSNPNLYWYRQAAGRGLQLLFYSVGIGQISSEVPQNLSASRPQDRQFILSSKKLLLSDSGFYLCAWARTGPVNYGYTFGSGTRLTVV.

The J gene is TRBJ1-5, the V gene TRBV28; 7 positions match TRBD1. The CDR3 has 14 amino acids. Looked up from germline, CDR1 is MDHEN and CDR2 is SYDVKM. With 4 bases clipped from V and 7 bases from J, the junction kept 7 bases outside the gene matches. CDR3 protein: CASSSVGGAQPQHF. The CDR3 region has the DNA TGTGCCAGCAGTTCCGTAGGGGGCGCGCAGCCCCAGCATTTT. Looking up the rest from reference TRBV28 and TRBJ1-5 gives the full variable domain: DVKVTQSSRYLVKRTGEKVFLECVQDMDHENMFWYRQDPGLGLRLIYFSYDVKMKEKGDIPEGYSVSREKKERFSLILESASTNQTSMYLCASSSVGGAQPQHFGDGTRLSIL.

The chain employs TRBV2 and TRBJ1-2, with a possible D match to TRBD1 (6 bases). The CDR3 has 12 residues. In germline, CDR1 is SNHLY, CDR2 FYNNEI. Trimming stripped 5 bases from V and 8 bases from J, with 12 bases between. For the CDR3, the DNA is TGTGCCAGCAGTCAAGATAGGGGGGGCTACACCTTC. Its protein product is CASSQDRGGYTF.

The rearrangement uses TRBV10-2 and TRBJ2-3; 10 bases map to TRBD2. V shed 2 bases, J shed 4 bases, and the junction held 6 bases outside the gene matches. The CDR3 totals 16 residues. The germline V gene encodes CDR1 WSHSY and CDR2 SAAADI. CDR3 sequence reads: CASSELAGALPDTQYF. The CDR3 DNA reads as TGCGCCAGCAGTGAGCTAGCGGGAGCATTACCAGATACGCAGTATTTT.